This TCR beta chain was identified during a study of shared clonotypes between healthy human individuals. In the study overall: For every donor, three CD4 naive, three CD4 memory, two CD8 naive and one CD8 memory plates were used.

CDR1 is SGHNT and CDR2 is YYREEE in the germline V gene (reference sequence). The trim removed 4 bases at V and 3 bases at J, leaving 6 bases unmatched. This CDR3 contains 14 residues. Some 27,000 T cell genomes, or roughly 180 ng DNA, went into the sorted-subset replicate PCRs. Method: immunoSEQ multiplex PCR; TCRdb's copy keeps in-frame clones and lacks some. The sample records approximately 99,000 clones, 68% being singletons. Every one of the donors was a Caucasian adult that lived in Nashville, Tennessee. As for this clone: No antigen is known for it.

Study findings and constraints: With few donors, the genetic and exposure-history diversity represented was limited.

This sequence originates from a woman between 25 and 40 years old in good health. V gene TRBV5-4 combines with J gene TRBJ2-7; 8 bases are shared with TRBD2. Sequences were obtained from memory CD8+ T cells sorted from blood. Subset defined: CD45RO+ cells pooled with CCR7-negative TemRA cells. This CDR3 is CASSRGGRFYEQYF. Here the CDR3 DNA reads TGTGCCAGCAGCCGGGGGGGACGCTTCTACGAGCAGTACTTC.